These T cell receptor beta chains were read from a single sample in a study of response to subunit inactivated influenza vaccine. Each CDR3 protein gets one entry after TCRdb re-called the RT-PCR reads with MiXCR. The sample lists about 570,000 distinct CDR3 sequences, approximately 10% occurring once. The same sample was also studied in work on T cells expressing NK-cell markers.

The source material was PBMCs from blood, sampled on the day of vaccination. The receptors were sampled from a man aged 50-60 years who received an inactivated influenza vaccine. CDR3s include the opening cysteine and the closing phenylalanine or tryptophan. The order of the fields is J gene, clone size, CDR3 length, V gene, D gene, CDR3 protein, CDR3 DNA. D genes are given only for firm matches. Size values are once, few and many counts, or a class for expanded clones, and some rows have none.

j_call: TRBJ2-2; clone_size: many; cdr3_length: 16; v_call: TRBV20-1; d_call: -; cdr3_aa: CSARRDVIANTGELFF; cdr3_nt: TGCAGTGCTAGACGAGACGTAATCGCGAACACCGGGGAGCTGTTTTTT
j_call: TRBJ2-3; clone_size: -; cdr3_length: 13; v_call: TRBV20-1; d_call: -; cdr3_aa: CSAKVMHADTQYF; cdr3_nt: TGCAGTGCTAAAGTGATGCACGCAGATACGCAGTATTTT
j_call: TRBJ2-3; clone_size: -; cdr3_length: 21; v_call: TRBV11-1; d_call: TRBD2; cdr3_aa: CASSLERGLAGARTSTDTQYF; cdr3_nt: TGTGCCAGCAGCTTAGAACGGGGACTAGCGGGGGCCCGAACTAGCACAGATACGCAGTATTTT
j_call: TRBJ2-7; clone_size: -; cdr3_length: 12; v_call: TRBV7-2; d_call: -; cdr3_aa: CASSLWGDEQYF; cdr3_nt: TGTGCCAGCAGCTTATGGGGAGACGAGCAGTACTTC
j_call: TRBJ2-7; clone_size: few; cdr3_length: 16; v_call: TRBV20-1; d_call: TRBD1; cdr3_aa: CSARAPRGQVELVQYF; cdr3_nt: TGCAGTGCTAGAGCACCCAGGGGGCAAGTTGAGTTAGTTCAGTACTTC
j_call: TRBJ2-1; clone_size: many; cdr3_length: 16; v_call: TRBV11-1; d_call: -; cdr3_aa: CASSPNMWTTYNEQFF; cdr3_nt: TGTGCCAGCAGCCCTAATATGTGGACTACCTACAATGAGCAGTTCTTC
j_call: TRBJ2-7; clone_size: few; cdr3_length: 17; v_call: TRBV10-3; d_call: -; cdr3_aa: CAISESIRGLSHYEQYF; cdr3_nt: TGTGCCATCAGTGAGTCGATTCGAGGGCTGTCTCACTACGAGCAGTACTTC
j_call: TRBJ2-7; clone_size: many; cdr3_length: 14; v_call: TRBV12-3/TRBV12-4; d_call: TRBD2; cdr3_aa: CASSVSGRGYEQYF; cdr3_nt: TGTGCCAGCAGTGTTAGCGGGAGGGGCTACGAGCAGTACTTC
j_call: TRBJ2-1; clone_size: few; cdr3_length: 13; v_call: TRBV13; d_call: -; cdr3_aa: CASSRGTGNEQFF; cdr3_nt: TGTGCCAGCAGCCGCGGAACAGGGAATGAGCAGTTCTTC
j_call: TRBJ1-6; clone_size: -; cdr3_length: 15; v_call: TRBV4-2; d_call: TRBD1; cdr3_aa: CASSHDRATGSPLHF; cdr3_nt: TGTGCCAGCAGCCACGACAGGGCAACAGGATCACCCCTCCACTTT
j_call: TRBJ2-7; clone_size: few; cdr3_length: 15; v_call: TRBV6-2/TRBV6-3; d_call: -; cdr3_aa: CASSGNRDSSYEQYF; cdr3_nt: TGTGCCAGCAGTGGGAACAGGGACTCCTCCTACGAGCAGTACTTC
j_call: TRBJ1-5; clone_size: many; cdr3_length: 15; v_call: TRBV28; d_call: TRBD1; cdr3_aa: CASSQQGGAVQPQHF; cdr3_nt: TGTGCCAGCAGTCAACAGGGGGGAGCTGTTCAGCCCCAGCATTTT
j_call: TRBJ2-7; clone_size: -; cdr3_length: 15; v_call: TRBV29-1; d_call: TRBD2; cdr3_aa: CSVEYLTSGRPEQYF; cdr3_nt: TGCAGCGTTGAATACCTAACTAGCGGGAGGCCTGAGCAGTACTTC
j_call: TRBJ2-5; clone_size: -; cdr3_length: 15; v_call: TRBV20-1; d_call: -; cdr3_aa: CSALLHGGPQETQYF; cdr3_nt: TGCAGTGCTCTCCTCCACGGAGGCCCCCAAGAGACCCAGTACTTC
j_call: TRBJ2-7; clone_size: few; cdr3_length: 17; v_call: TRBV5-1; d_call: -; cdr3_aa: CASSLGSGTQNNYEQYF; cdr3_nt: TGCGCCAGCAGCTTAGGTTCCGGGACCCAAAACAACTACGAGCAGTACTTC
j_call: TRBJ2-2; clone_size: -; cdr3_length: 15; v_call: TRBV7-7; d_call: TRBD1; cdr3_aa: CASSSGTGVTGELFF; cdr3_nt: TGTGCCAGCAGTTCCGGGACAGGGGTCACCGGGGAGCTGTTTTTT